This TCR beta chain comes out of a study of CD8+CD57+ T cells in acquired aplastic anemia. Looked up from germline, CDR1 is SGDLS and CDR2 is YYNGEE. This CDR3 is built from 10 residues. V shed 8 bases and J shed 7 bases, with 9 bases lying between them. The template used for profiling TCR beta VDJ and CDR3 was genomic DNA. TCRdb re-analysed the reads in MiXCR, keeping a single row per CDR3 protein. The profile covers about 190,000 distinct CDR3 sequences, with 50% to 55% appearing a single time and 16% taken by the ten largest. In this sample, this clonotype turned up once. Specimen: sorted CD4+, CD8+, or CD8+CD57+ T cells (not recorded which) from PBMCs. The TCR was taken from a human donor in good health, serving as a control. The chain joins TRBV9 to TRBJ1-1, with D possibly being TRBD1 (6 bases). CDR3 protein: CASSDSEAFF. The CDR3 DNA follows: TGTGCCAGTTCGGACAGTGAAGCTTTCTTT.